The following is a TCR beta chain sequence with its context. What it recognizes is unknown. This specimen comes from a study of identical twins. Study results and limitations: Twin pairs' shared out-of-frame alpha sequences were enriched in low generation probability.

Each CDR3 protein is one row after TCRdb ran MiXCR on the 5' RACE reads. The sample carries about 790,000 distinct CDR3 sequences, roughly 18% recorded once. The same data also went into a second study, on T cells expressing NK-cell markers.

The specimen sequenced was PBMCs. The receptor's source is a young woman in good health.

The CDR3 loop is CASSYNVGYEQYF. As DNA, the CDR3 is TGTGCCAGCAGTTACAACGTGGGGTACGAGCAGTACTTC. The chain couples TRBV6-5 to TRBJ2-7; D gene ambiguous. The CDR3 loop spans 13 amino acids. V was clipped by 2 bases and J by 4 bases, with 9 bases between them. Germline CDR1 and CDR2: MNHEY and SVGAGI.